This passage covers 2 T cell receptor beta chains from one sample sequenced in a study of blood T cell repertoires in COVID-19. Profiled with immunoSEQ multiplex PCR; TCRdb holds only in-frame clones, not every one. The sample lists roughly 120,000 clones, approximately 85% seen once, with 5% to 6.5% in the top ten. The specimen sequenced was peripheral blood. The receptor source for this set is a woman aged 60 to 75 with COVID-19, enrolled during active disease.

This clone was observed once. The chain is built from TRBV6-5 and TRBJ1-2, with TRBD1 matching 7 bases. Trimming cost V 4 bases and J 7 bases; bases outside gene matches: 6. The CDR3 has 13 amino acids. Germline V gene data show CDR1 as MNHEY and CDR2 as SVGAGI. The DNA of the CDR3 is TGTGCCAGCAGTTTGAGGGGGCTCATTGGCTACACCTTC. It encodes CASSLRGLIGYTF.

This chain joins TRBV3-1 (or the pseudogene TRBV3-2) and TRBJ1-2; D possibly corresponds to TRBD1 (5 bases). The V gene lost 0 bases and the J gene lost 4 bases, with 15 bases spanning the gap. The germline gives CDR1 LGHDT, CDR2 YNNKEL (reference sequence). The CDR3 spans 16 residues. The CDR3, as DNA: TGTGCCAGCAGCCAAGAATCCACAGGTACTCTCTATGGCTACACCTTC. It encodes CASSQESTGTLYGYTF.